This is a list of T cell receptor beta chains from one sample in a study of blood T cell repertoires in COVID-19. Assay: immunoSEQ multiplex PCR; the TCRdb copy retains only in-frame clones and omits some. Of about 250,000 clones in the sample, around 89% are singletons; the top ten hold 0.99%. Sequencing was done on a sample of peripheral blood. These TCRs come from a woman in her 40s who had recovered from COVID-19. Each CDR3 is given with its conserved first and last residue. The order of the fields is V gene, J gene, clone size, D gene, CDR3 protein, CDR3 DNA. The D gene is left open where the match is weak. Size tells how often a clone was seen (once, few, many) or the class of an expanded clone, and some rows leave it out.

>TRBV7-8|TRBJ1-6|-|TRBD1
CASSLAGYRGYSYNSPLHF
TGTGCCAGCAGCTTAGCTGGGTACAGGGGTTACTCCTATAATTCACCCCTCCACTTT
>TRBV29-1|TRBJ1-1|-|-
CSVDPGPGRGGAFF
TGCAGCGTTGACCCGGGGCCCGGGAGGGGGGGAGCTTTCTTT
>TRBV12-3/TRBV12-4|TRBJ1-5|-|-
CASQGWQPQHF
TGTGCCAGTCAGGGGTGGCAGCCCCAGCATTTT
>TRBV9|TRBJ2-6|once|TRBD1
CASSPRDRGSGANVLTF
TGTGCCAGCAGCCCCCGGGACAGGGGCTCTGGGGCCAACGTCCTGACTTTC
>TRBV5-6|TRBJ2-1|-|-
CASSRRGGSDNEQFF
TGTGCCAGCAGCCGCCGGGGTGGAAGCGACAATGAGCAGTTCTTC
>TRBV6-5|TRBJ1-2|-|-
CASSYSTGYGYTF
TGTGCCAGCAGTTACTCGACAGGCTATGGCTACACCTTC
>TRBV6-5|TRBJ2-5|-|-
CASSPRAFGETQYF
TGTGCCAGCTCCCCCAGGGCGTTTGGGGAGACCCAGTACTTC
>TRBV12-5|TRBJ2-5|-|TRBD2
CASGLAGGAETQYF
TGTGCTAGTGGTTTGGCCGGGGGGGCGGAGACCCAGTACTTC
>TRBV6-5|TRBJ2-5|-|TRBD2
CASSPPGGGETQYF
TGTGCCAGCAGTCCCCCCGGGGGGGGAGAGACCCAGTACTTC
>TRBV6-5|TRBJ1-2|-|-
CASTSVGGYGYTF
TGTGCCAGCACCTCGGTAGGGGGCTATGGCTACACCTTC
>TRBV6-5|TRBJ1-5|-|TRBD1
CASSRGQGLGQPQHF
TGTGCCAGCAGTAGGGGACAGGGGCTCGGGCAGCCCCAGCATTTT
>TRBV27|TRBJ2-1|-|TRBD2
CASSLGTSGRNNEQFF
TGTGCCAGCAGTTTAGGGACTAGCGGGAGGAACAATGAGCAGTTCTTC
>TRBV14|TRBJ1-1|few|-
CASSPAGRAEAFF
TGTGCCAGCAGCCCAGCCGGGAGGGCTGAAGCTTTCTTT
>TRBV12-3/TRBV12-4|TRBJ2-5|-|-
CASSSTRETQYF
TGTGCCAGCAGTTCCACCCGGGAGACCCAGTACTTC
>TRBV5-4|TRBJ2-3|-|TRBD2
CASSPNGGSFGRDTQYF
TGTGCCAGCAGCCCCAACGGCGGGAGTTTTGGGAGGGATACGCAGTATTTT
>TRBV6-1|TRBJ2-1|few|TRBD1
CASSEGWTGAHNEQFF
TGTGCCAGCAGTGAAGGGTGGACAGGGGCCCACAATGAGCAGTTCTTC
>TRBV18|TRBJ2-1|-|TRBD2
CASRPSAGGGNEQFF
TGTGCCAGCCGCCCGTCGGCGGGAGGTGGTAATGAGCAGTTCTTC
>TRBV12-3/TRBV12-4|TRBJ1-3|-|-
CASSTGMGNTIYF
TGTGCCAGCAGTACAGGGATGGGGAACACCATATATTTT
>TRBV24-1|TRBJ1-3|-|-
CATSDLHSGNTIYF
TGTGCCACCAGTGATTTACACTCTGGAAACACCATATATTTT
>TRBV15|TRBJ1-6|-|-
CATSSTRTSPLHF
TGTGCCACCAGCAGCACCAGAACTTCACCCCTCCACTTT
>TRBV30|TRBJ2-2|once|-
CACGTGELFF
TGTGCCTGCGGGACCGGGGAGCTGTTTTTT
>TRBV3-1/TRBV3-2|TRBJ1-1|few|TRBD1
CASSHRGRNTEAFF
TGTGCCAGCAGCCACAGGGGGAGGAACACTGAAGCTTTCTTT
>TRBV21-1|TRBJ2-3|-|-
CASSPLGGGLARGTQYF
TGTGCCAGCAGCCCCCTCGGGGGGGGACTAGCGAGGGGGACGCAGTATTTT
>TRBV9|TRBJ2-3|-|TRBD2
CASSVSAGEGRDTQYF
TGTGCCAGCAGCGTGTCGGCGGGAGAGGGGCGGGATACGCAGTATTTT
>TRBV10-2|TRBJ2-3|-|TRBD2
CATSRAGPGGPADTQYF
TGCGCCACCTCTCGCGCCGGTCCGGGAGGGCCGGCAGATACGCAGTATTTT
>TRBV14|TRBJ2-7|-|TRBD2
CASSRVLAGEGEQYF
TGTGCCAGCAGCCGAGTCCTAGCGGGAGAGGGCGAGCAGTACTTC
>TRBV29-1|TRBJ1-2|once|TRBD1
CSVVAGTGDGYTF
TGCAGCGTTGTCGCCGGGACAGGCGATGGCTACACCTTC
>TRBV10-3|TRBJ1-5|-|TRBD1
CAISEGGHYSNQPQHF
TGTGCCATCAGTGAAGGGGGCCACTATAGCAATCAGCCCCAGCATTTT
>TRBV29-1|TRBJ1-2|-|-
CSVGGDGRSYGYTF
TGCAGCGTTGGGGGGGACGGGAGGTCCTATGGCTACACCTTC
>TRBV2|TRBJ2-5|-|TRBD2
CASSARPGGETQYF
TGTGCCAGCAGTGCCCGCCCGGGGGGGGAGACCCAGTACTTC
>TRBV6-2/TRBV6-3|TRBJ1-1|-|TRBD1
CASSRRQGAEAFF
TGTGCCAGCAGTCGCCGACAGGGGGCTGAAGCTTTCTTT
>TRBV6-2/TRBV6-3|TRBJ1-2|-|-
CASSYHADPRGYGYTF
TGTGCCAGCAGTTATCACGCGGACCCCCGGGGGTATGGCTACACCTTC
>TRBV7-3|TRBJ2-1|-|TRBD2
CASSLRVGAGVYNEQFF
TGTGCCAGCAGCTTAAGGGTGGGAGCGGGAGTATACAATGAGCAGTTCTTC
>TRBV3-1/TRBV3-2|TRBJ2-7|-|TRBD2
CASSPGGAGVRPEQYF
TGTGCCAGCAGCCCCGGGGGGGCGGGAGTCCGTCCCGAGCAGTACTTC
>TRBV5-1|TRBJ2-7|-|-
CASSLGGGVYEQYF
TGCGCCAGCAGCTTGGGAGGGGGAGTTTACGAGCAGTACTTC
>TRBV5-1|TRBJ2-5|-|-
CASSLDPGEGTQYF
TGCGCCAGCAGCTTGGATCCAGGGGAGGGGACCCAGTACTTC
>TRBV7-3|TRBJ2-7|-|TRBD2
CASSGTSGSFYEQYF
TGTGCCAGCAGCGGGACTAGCGGGAGTTTCTACGAGCAGTACTTC
>TRBV7-2|TRBJ2-3|-|-
CASSLAGLGRGRGDTQYF
TGTGCCAGCAGCTTAGCGGGGCTAGGGAGAGGTAGGGGGGATACGCAGTATTTT
>TRBV9|TRBJ1-2|-|-
CASSVGGGNYGYTF
TGTGCCAGCAGCGTAGGAGGGGGAAACTATGGCTACACCTTC
>TRBV19|TRBJ2-5|-|-
CASSTMGSYQETQYF
TGTGCCAGTAGTACGATGGGGAGCTATCAAGAGACCCAGTACTTC
>TRBV27|TRBJ1-2|-|-
CASSFGSNYGYTF
TGTGCCAGCAGTTTCGGGAGTAACTATGGCTACACCTTC
>TRBV19|TRBJ1-1|once|-
CASSIGGRALVGTEAFF
TGTGCCAGTAGTATAGGAGGCAGGGCGTTGGTGGGGACTGAAGCTTTCTTT
>TRBV30|TRBJ2-1|-|TRBD2
CAWDPGGQPPWGQFF
TGTGCCTGGGACCCGGGAGGACAACCCCCCTGGGGGCAGTTCTTC
>TRBV19|TRBJ1-1|-|-
CASSSARDRGYYMNTEAFF
TGTGCCAGTAGCTCCGCCAGGGATAGGGGATACTACATGAACACTGAAGCTTTCTTT
>TRBV15|TRBJ2-3|-|-
CATSRDLAGGPSRTDTQYF
TGTGCCACCAGCAGAGATCTTGCGGGCGGGCCGTCCCGCACAGATACGCAGTATTTT
>TRBV18|TRBJ2-7|-|TRBD2
CASSPVGTSGNEQYF
TGTGCCAGCTCACCGGTGGGGACTAGCGGGAACGAGCAGTACTTC
>TRBV18|TRBJ2-1|-|-
CASSPFLDVPSSYGYNEQFF
TGTGCCAGCTCGCCGTTCCTAGACGTCCCAAGCTCCTACGGGTACAATGAGCAGTTCTTC
>TRBV6-6|TRBJ1-1|-|TRBD1
CASKGQGDTEAFF
TGTGCCAGCAAGGGACAGGGGGACACTGAAGCTTTCTTT
>TRBV30|TRBJ2-7|-|-
CAWSGGPIRQPTYEQYF
TGTGCCTGGAGTGGAGGGCCCATTCGCCAGCCGACCTACGAGCAGTACTTC
>TRBV5-1|TRBJ2-3|few|-
CASRRGWGSVSDTQYF
TGCGCCAGCAGGCGGGGATGGGGGTCCGTTTCAGATACGCAGTATTTT
>TRBV5-5|TRBJ1-1|-|TRBD1
CASSLVDRGKVGAFF
TGTGCCAGCAGCTTGGTCGACAGGGGAAAAGTTGGAGCTTTCTTT
>TRBV19|TRBJ2-2|-|TRBD2
CASTARLAGATGELFF
TGTGCCAGTACCGCCAGACTAGCGGGAGCCACCGGGGAGCTGTTTTTT
>TRBV4-2|TRBJ1-3|-|-
CASSQGGQSGNTIYF
TGTGCCAGCAGCCAAGGCGGGCAGTCTGGAAACACCATATATTTT
>TRBV30|TRBJ1-5|-|-
CAWSAGVDQPQHF
TGTGCCTGGAGTGCAGGGGTGGATCAGCCCCAGCATTTT
>TRBV11-3|TRBJ1-2|once|-
CASSGSGGGYTF
TGTGCCAGCAGCGGGTCCGGGGGTGGCTACACCTTC
>TRBV2|TRBJ2-2|-|-
CAGRARAAGTGELFF
TGTGCCGGCCGCGCCCGGGCGGCGGGGACCGGGGAGCTGTTTTTT
>TRBV7-9|TRBJ1-1|-|-
CASSLREGTEAFF
TGTGCCAGCAGCTTGCGGGAAGGGACTGAAGCTTTCTTT
>TRBV7-2|TRBJ1-3|-|-
CASSRDTSSGNTIYF
TGTGCCAGCAGCCGCGACACCAGCTCTGGAAACACCATATATTTT
>TRBV6-6|TRBJ2-7|-|-
CASSWGLGQYF
TGTGCCAGCAGTTGGGGGCTCGGGCAGTACTTC
>TRBV4-1|TRBJ2-7|few|-
CASSQGARPSYEQYF
TGCGCCAGCAGCCAAGGGGCGAGACCGTCCTACGAGCAGTACTTC